This T cell receptor beta chain was retrieved from a study of early T cells in non-severe SARS-CoV-2 infection. Study-level information: Sequencing of unsorted whole blood was done on bulk RNA, leaving chains unpaired.

The study, taken as a whole, reports: The study's VDJdb matching favored anti-spike CD8 responses and missed private and CD4 specificities.

This CDR3 has 17 residues. V lost 3 bases to trimming and J lost 4 bases; unmatched junction nucleotides: 9. Looked up from germline, CDR1 is SNHLY and CDR2 is FYNNEI. Individual cDNA molecules were tagged with unique molecular identifiers. TCRdb re-called the 5' RACE reads through MiXCR, storing one row per CDR3 protein. The sample has 70,000 to 90,000 distinct CDR3 sequences; 15% to 18% are singletons. In this sample, this clonotype turned up a few times. No antigen is known for it. What was sequenced was whole blood. This chain connects TRBV2 to TRBJ2-3; 11 bases agree with TRBD2. This clonotype was obtained from an adult who was a healthcare worker with PCR-confirmed SARS-CoV-2 infection or an uninfected control (not recorded which). The DNA for the CDR3 is TGTGCCAGCAGTGATGGTCAACTAGCGGGGGTAGCAGATACGCAGTATTTT. Protein product: CASSDGQLAGVADTQYF.